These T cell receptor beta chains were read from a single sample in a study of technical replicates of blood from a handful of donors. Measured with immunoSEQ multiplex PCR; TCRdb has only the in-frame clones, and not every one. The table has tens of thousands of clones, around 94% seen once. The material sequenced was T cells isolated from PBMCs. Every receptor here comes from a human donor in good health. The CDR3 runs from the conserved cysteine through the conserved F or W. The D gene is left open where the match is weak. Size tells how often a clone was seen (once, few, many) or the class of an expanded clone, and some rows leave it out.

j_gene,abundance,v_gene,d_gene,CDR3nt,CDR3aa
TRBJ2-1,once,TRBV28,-,TGTGCCAGCAGTTTGGGTTGGGGCTCCGGGGGTGAGCAGTTCTTC,CASSLGWGSGGEQFF
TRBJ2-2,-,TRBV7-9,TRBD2,TGTGCCAGCAGCTTATCTCGCGGGGGGTACACCGGGGAGCTGTTTTTT,CASSLSRGGYTGELFF
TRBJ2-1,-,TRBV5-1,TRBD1,TGCGCCAGCAGCTCCGGGACAGGGTCATCCAATGAGCAGTTCTTC,CASSSGTGSSNEQFF
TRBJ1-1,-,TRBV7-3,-,TGTGCCAGCAGCTCCCGGGGGGACACTGAAGCTTTCTTT,CASSSRGDTEAFF
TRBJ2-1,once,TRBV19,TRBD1,TGTGCCAGTAGCCCGCTCGGGACAGAACACGATGAGCAGTTCTTC,CASSPLGTEHDEQFF
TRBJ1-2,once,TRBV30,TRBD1,TGTGCCTGGAGTGTACAGGGGCCCTATGGCTACACCTTC,CAWSVQGPYGYTF
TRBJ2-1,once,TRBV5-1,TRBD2,TGCGCCAGCAGCTGGGACTATTACAATGAGCAGTTCTTC,CASSWDYYNEQFF
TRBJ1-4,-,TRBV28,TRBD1,TGTGCCAGCAGTTTAGCCCCTACGGACAGGCTGGGGGAAAAACTGTTTTTT,CASSLAPTDRLGEKLFF
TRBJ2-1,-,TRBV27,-,TGTGCCAGCAGTAGGTTGGACTCGCAGCAGTTCTTC,CASSRLDSQQFF
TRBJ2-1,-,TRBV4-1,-,TGCGCCAGCATTATCGCCCCGAGCTCCTACAATGAGCAGTTCTTC,CASIIAPSSYNEQFF
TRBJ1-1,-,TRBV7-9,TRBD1,TGTGCCAGCATCCACGGACAGGCCTTCACTGAAGCTTTCTTT,CASIHGQAFTEAFF
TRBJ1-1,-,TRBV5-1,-,TGCGCCAGCAGCTCCCGGGGGGAATGGATGACTGAAGCTTTCTTT,CASSSRGEWMTEAFF
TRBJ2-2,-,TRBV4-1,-,TGCGCCAGCAGCCAAGATTCAAGGGGCATTACCGGGGAGCTGTTTTTT,CASSQDSRGITGELFF
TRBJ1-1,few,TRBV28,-,TGTGCCAGCAGTTTCGGGAGGCAGGAAGCTTTCTTT,CASSFGRQEAFF